Below are 28 T cell receptor beta chains sequenced from a single sample in a study of T cells in Graves' hyperthyroidism and ophthalmopathy. The TCR beta CDR3 regions underwent amplification using RNA transcripts as the source. The HTBI primer set served for first-round RT-PCR of the TCR CDR3. TCRdb reprocessed the multiplex PCR reads via MiXCR and lists one record per CDR3 protein. The data show about 530,000 distinct CDR3 sequences, approximately 17% seen once. Material: blood. The receptors were sampled from a young woman with Graves' ophthalmopathy.

This clonotype was observed a handful of times. J is TRBJ2-7 and V is TRBV5-1, with D tentatively TRBD2 (5 bases). CDR1 and CDR2 (germline): SGHRS, YFSETQ. The CDR3 totals 13 residues. Trimming shortened V by 1 base and J by 6 bases, and 11 bases separated the two germline ends. CDR3 bases: TGCGCCAGCAGCTTGATGGTGGGGAGCGAGCAGTACTTC. The encoded protein is CASSLMVGSEQYF. Complete variable domain (other parts from reference TRBV5-1 and TRBJ2-7): KAGVTQTPRYLIKTRGQQVTLSCSPISGHRSVSWYQQTPGQGLQFLFEYFSETQRNKGNFPGRFSGRQFSNSRSEMNVSTLELGDSALYLCASSLMVGSEQYFGPGTRLTVT.

This clonotype was counted at least ten times. The rearrangement uses TRBV14 and TRBJ2-5; D is perhaps TRBD2 (5 bases). V was shortened by 4 bases and J by 2 bases, with 14 bases between the two germline ends. Germline assignment: CDR1 SGHDN and CDR2 FVKESK. The CDR3 has 15 residues. The CDR3 DNA reads as TGTGCCAGCAGCCCGGGATCGACTCGACAAGAGACCCAGTACTTC. Protein: CASSPGSTRQETQYF.

This clonotype appeared many times. The chain has TRBV30 and TRBJ2-5; maybe TRBD1 (5 bases). This CDR3 has 14 amino acids. Germline V gives CDR1 GTSNPN, CDR2 SVGIG (reference sequence). V was trimmed by 0 bases and J by 4 bases, leaving 12 bases between them. The CDR3 bases are TGTGCCTGGAGTGTAGGGGCAGGTAGAGAGACCCAGTACTTC. Protein: CAWSVGAGRETQYF.

This clonotype was observed a few times. The CDR3 reads CASSQRRAEETQYF. DNA of the CDR3: TGTGCCAGCAGCCAAAGGCGCGCTGAAGAGACCCAGTACTTC. This chain uses TRBV3-1 with TRBJ2-5; no firm D call. This CDR3 is built from 14 residues. The V and J ends lost 2 bases and 3 bases respectively, with 10 bases between them. From germline, CDR1 is LGHDT and CDR2 YNNKEL (reference sequence).

This clonotype was seen repeatedly, ten times or more. V is TRBV28 and J is TRBJ2-7, with 16 bases identical to TRBD2. The trim removed 7 bases at V and 1 base at J, leaving 7 bases unmatched. The CDR3 consists of 17 residues. Germline CDR1 MDHEN, CDR2 SYDVKM. This CDR3 reads CASNSQGLAGGSYEQYF. CDR3 in DNA: TGTGCCAGCAACTCCCAGGGACTAGCGGGAGGGTCCTACGAGCAGTACTTC. The variable domain in full, completed from reference TRBV28 and TRBJ2-7, reads DVKVTQSSRYLVKRTGEKVFLECVQDMDHENMFWYRQDPGLGLRLIYFSYDVKMKEKGDIPEGYSVSREKKERFSLILESASTNQTSMYLCASNSQGLAGGSYEQYFGPGTRLTVT.

This clonotype was seen repeatedly, ten times or more. V usage is TRBV11-2 and J usage is TRBJ2-1; possibly TRBD2 for D (5 bases). Germline V gene lookup returns CDR1 SGHAT and CDR2 FQNNGV. The CDR3 covers 16 residues. V shed 4 bases and J shed 4 bases, with 17 bases lying between them. Here the CDR3 reads CASSSTEASWYNEQFF. CDR3 bases: TGTGCCAGCAGCTCCACGGAGGCTAGCTGGTACAATGAGCAGTTCTTC. The entire variable domain, with the rest obtained from reference TRBV11-2 and TRBJ2-1, is as follows: EAGVAQSPRYKIIEKRQSVAFWCNPISGHATLYWYQQILGQGPKLLIQFQNNGVVDDSQLPKDRFSAERLKGVDSTLKIQPAKLEDSAVYLCASSSTEASWYNEQFFGPGTRLTVL.

This clonotype was observed at least ten times. The chain links TRBV28 to TRBJ1-5; no definite D call. The V end lost 6 bases, the J end lost 0 bases, and 12 bases lay between the germline ends. Germline V gene data show CDR1 as MDHEN and CDR2 as SYDVKM. The CDR3 has 15 amino acids. The CDR3 sequence is CASSPTAYSNQPQHF. The CDR3 coding sequence is TGTGCCAGCAGCCCTACAGCTTATAGCAATCAGCCCCAGCATTTT.

At least ten counts were recorded for this clonotype. The gene calls are TRBV5-1 and TRBJ1-1; D is ambiguous. Germline V lookup: CDR1 SGHRS, CDR2 YFSETQ. This CDR3 has 15 amino acids. V was clipped by 1 base and J by 5 bases, with 15 bases between them. The CDR3 reads CASSLFPGEGTEAFF. Written as DNA, the CDR3 is TGCGCCAGCAGCTTGTTTCCGGGTGAAGGAACTGAAGCTTTCTTT. The variable domain in full, with the rest retrieved from reference TRBV5-1 and TRBJ1-1, is KAGVTQTPRYLIKTRGQQVTLSCSPISGHRSVSWYQQTPGQGLQFLFEYFSETQRNKGNFPGRFSGRQFSNSRSEMNVSTLELGDSALYLCASSLFPGEGTEAFFGQGTRLTVV.

V is TRBV6-2 or TRBV6-3 and J is TRBJ2-7; D gene ambiguous. This CDR3 is 16 amino acids long. V was clipped by 3 bases and J by 2 bases, with 17 bases between them. Germline V lookup: CDR1 MNHEY, CDR2 SVGEGT. This chain's CDR3 is CASSYGMTNDAYEQYF. The CDR3 coding sequence is TGTGCCAGCAGTTATGGGATGACAAACGATGCCTACGAGCAGTACTTC.

This chain uses TRBV5-6 with TRBJ2-7, with a tentative D call TRBD1 (6 bases). Germline V lookup: CDR1 SGHDT, CDR2 YYEEEE. The CDR3 spans 16 residues. The ends were cut back, 4 bases at V and 3 bases at J, with 20 bases in the middle. Here the CDR3 reads CASSDGTPEAFYEQYF. CDR3 DNA: TGTGCCAGCAGCGACGGGACACCTGAAGCGTTCTACGAGCAGTACTTC.

This clonotype has ten or more counts. The chain joins TRBV30 to TRBJ1-1, with TRBD1 as a possible D gene (5 bases). The V end lost 3 bases, the J end lost 2 bases, and 13 bases lay between the germline ends. CDR3 length: 14 amino acids. Germline CDR1 GTSNPN, CDR2 SVGIG (reference sequence). The CDR3 sequence is CAWRVRRGNTEAFF. DNA for the CDR3: TGTGCCTGGAGGGTGAGAAGGGGTAACACTGAAGCTTTCTTT.

The rearrangement uses TRBV19 and TRBJ2-1; the D call may be TRBD1 or TRBD2 (5 bases each). CDR1 LNHDA and CDR2 SQIVND come from the germline V gene (reference sequence). The CDR3 is 16 amino acids. Trimming stripped 6 bases from V and 8 bases from J, with 23 bases between. DNA of the CDR3: TGTGCCAGTAGCCCCCGAGGGCAGGGAAGTGGCCATGAGCAGTTCTTC. Its translation: CASSPRGQGSGHEQFF.

The sample holds a few counts of this clonotype. The gene calls are TRBV4-1 and TRBJ1-1; 7 bases fit TRBD1. Unmatched junction bases numbered 12, after V lost 6 bases and J lost 11 bases. Per germline, CDR1 MGHRA and CDR2 YSYEKL. This CDR3 is 13 amino acids long. The CDR3 protein is CASRKGGRVEAFF. The CDR3, as DNA: TGCGCCAGCAGAAAAGGGGGCAGGGTTGAGGCTTTCTTT.

This clonotype has at least ten counts. The chain employs TRBV28 and TRBJ2-5, with TRBD1 matching 10 bases. Germline V gene sequence: CDR1 MDHEN, CDR2 SYDVKM. Trimming took 9 bases from V and 0 from J; bases not matched to a gene: 7. The CDR3 runs 15 residues. The CDR3 region has the DNA TGTGCCAGTTTCCGGGACAGGGGAAACCAAGAGACCCAGTACTTC. Translation: CASFRDRGNQETQYF.

This clonotype was seen more than once but under ten times. The genes are TRBV5-1 and TRBJ1-4; 8 bases are a match to TRBD1. The CDR3 extends over 15 amino acids. The V gene end was trimmed by 0 bases and the J gene end by 8 bases; junction bases not matched to a gene: 6. CDR1 is SGHRS and CDR2 is YFSETQ in the germline V gene. In nucleotides, the CDR3 is TGCGCCAGCAGCTTGGCAGGGGGCCCGGGAGAAAAACTGTTTTTT. Translating it yields CASSLAGGPGEKLFF.

This clonotype came up once. A much larger clone is a single base away; this may be a read error. This chain uses TRBV30 with TRBJ1-4; D is unclear. Germline loops: CDR1 GTSNPN, CDR2 SVGIG (reference sequence). This CDR3 region has 14 residues. The DNA for the CDR3 is TGTGCCCGGAGTGTACGGAGGCTAAATGAAAAACTGTTTTTT. Translating it yields CARSVRRLNEKLFF.

This clonotype showed up many times. The gene calls are TRBV27 and TRBJ2-7, with 7 positions matching TRBD1. Germline V gives CDR1 MNHEY, CDR2 SMNVEV (reference sequence). Losses at the gene ends were 5 bases for V and 3 bases for J; bases not matched to a gene: 16. The CDR3 runs to 17 residues. CDR3 region: CASSPLLRDRFLYEQYF. CDR3 in DNA: TGTGCCAGCAGTCCACTCCTCCGGGACAGATTCCTCTACGAGCAGTACTTC.

This clonotype occurred many times. The V gene is TRBV27, the J gene TRBJ1-2; TRBD1 might be the D (6 bases). The CDR3 is made up of 14 amino acids. The germline V and J ends were trimmed by 5 bases and 3 bases, with 13 bases remaining between them. The V gene's germline CDR1 is MNHEY and CDR2 SMNVEV (reference sequence). The CDR3, as DNA: TGTGCCAGCAGTCAACGGACAGACGACTATGGCTACACCTTC. It yields the protein CASSQRTDDYGYTF.

This clonotype was seen many times. Compared with germline, one end of the junction differs, possibly owing to a read error. The chain carries TRBV2 and TRBJ2-7; D ambiguous. Germline V gene lookup returns CDR1 SNHLY and CDR2 FYNNEI. There are 18 residues in the CDR3. The CDR3 sequence is CASSEEGRHRRLVCEQYF. The CDR3 DNA is TGTGCCAGCAGCGAAGAAGGACGGCACCGGCGCCTCGTCTGCGAGCAGTACTTC.

CDR3 sequence: CASSGRIRGGTGELFF. In nucleotides, the CDR3 is TGTGCCAGCAGCGGGCGGATAAGGGGCGGTACCGGGGAGCTGTTTTTT. This chain links TRBV9 with TRBJ2-2; D might be TRBD1 (5 bases). Per the germline V gene, CDR1 is SGDLS and CDR2 is YYNGEE. V was pared by 3 bases and J by 5 bases, with 17 bases between. This CDR3 comprises 16 residues.

The sample holds many counts of this clonotype. The CDR3 nucleotides read TGTGCCAGCAGTGGGGGACAGATCTCCTACGAGCAGTACTTC. Its translation is CASSGGQISYEQYF. The chain recombines TRBV28 with TRBJ2-7, with TRBD1 identical over 7 bases. The junction had 4 bases not matched to a gene; V was cut back by 5 bases and J by 0 bases. CDR3 length equals 14 residues. Germline CDR1 is MDHEN and CDR2 is SYDVKM.

On this clonotype itself: One junction end does not reproduce the germline sequence, and a read error may be involved. The rearrangement links TRBV29-1 to TRBJ2-3, with 7 bases fitting TRBD1. CDR1 SQVTM and CDR2 ANQGSEA come from the germline V gene. The CDR3 contains 15 residues. CDR3 sequence reads: CSVETGTDLTDTRYF. As DNA, the CDR3 is TGCAGCGTTGAAACTGGGACAGACTTGACAGATACGCGGTATTTT.

This rearrangement joins TRBV3-1 to TRBJ1-2, with 7 bases fitting TRBD1. J gave up 5 bases and V 5 bases, and 5 bases lay outside the gene matches. This CDR3 spans 13 amino acids. Germline values: CDR1 LGHDT, CDR2 YNNKEL (reference sequence). The CDR3 sequence is CASSWQGEYGYTF. The CDR3 DNA follows: TGTGCCAGCAGCTGGCAGGGGGAGTATGGCTACACCTTC. Full variable domain (remainder filled in from reference TRBV3-1 and TRBJ1-2): DTAVSQTPKYLVTQMGNDKSIKCEQNLGHDTMYWYKQDSKKFLKIMFSYNNKELIINETVPNRFSPKSPDKAHLNLHINSLELGDSAVYFCASSWQGEYGYTFGSGTRLTVV.

A few counts support this clonotype. The chain has TRBV10-3 and TRBJ2-7; D uncertain. V was cut by 0 bases and J by 2 bases, with 11 bases left in between. Germline lookup yields CDR1 ENHRY and CDR2 SYGVKD. CDR3 length: 15 amino acids. CDR3 DNA: TGTGCCATCAGTGAGTCGGAGACACCTACCTACGAGCAGTACTTC. The encoded protein is CAISESETPTYEQYF.

This clonotype was counted only a few times. The chain combines TRBV5-4 with TRBJ2-3; 12 bases agree with TRBD1. Germline assignment: CDR1 SGHNT and CDR2 YYREEE (reference sequence). The CDR3 extends over 13 amino acids. Trimming cost V 8 bases and J 5 bases; bases outside gene matches: 3. CDR3 nucleotides: TGTGCCAGTGGGACAGGGGGCCAAGATACGCAGTATTTT. It specifies CASGTGGQDTQYF.

The rearrangement links TRBV7-2 to TRBJ2-7; unclear D gene. This CDR3 contains 15 residues. Per germline, CDR1 SGHTA and CDR2 FQGNSA. Trimming cost V 0 bases and J 3 bases, with 12 bases left between them. CDR3 in amino acids: CASSLAASKSYEQYF. The CDR3 DNA reads as TGTGCCAGCAGCTTAGCAGCTAGTAAAAGCTACGAGCAGTACTTC.

The chain uses TRBV7-3 and TRBJ2-7; D is perhaps TRBD2 (6 bases). The V gene's germline CDR1 is SGHTA and CDR2 FQGTGA. There are 16 residues in the CDR3. V lost 6 bases, J lost 6 bases, and 24 bases lay in between. The DNA for the CDR3 is TGTGCCAGCAGGTCCGCCCCCGTGCAGGGAGGACTCGAGCAGTACTTC. Its protein product is CASRSAPVQGGLEQYF. The full variable domain, its missing parts supplied by reference TRBV7-3 and TRBJ2-7, is GAGVSQTPSNKVTEKGKYVELRCDPISGHTALYWYRQSLGQGPEFLIYFQGTGAADDSGLPNDRFFAVRPEGSVSTLKIQRTERGDSAVYLCASRSAPVQGGLEQYFGPGTRLTVT.

This clonotype was observed a few times. This rearrangement joins TRBV12-3 or TRBV12-4 to TRBJ2-1; TRBD2 aligns across 11 bases. J lost 8 bases, V lost 6 bases, and 6 bases had no gene match. The CDR3 length is 14 residues. CDR3: CASSPTSGGYEQFF. The DNA for the CDR3 is TGTGCCAGCAGCCCAACTAGCGGGGGATATGAGCAGTTCTTC.